Following are 32 T cell receptor beta chains from one sample sequenced in a study of CD8+ T cells in alopecia areata. Extraction and reverse transcription of RNA yielded cDNA as the sequencing template. Using immunoSEQ multiplex PCR, the repertoire was profiled, and TCRdb retains in-frame clones only, with some absent. The repertoire holds fewer than 200,000 clones, less than 75% seen once, with about an eighth in the top ten. The material was CD8+ T cells sorted from blood, obtained at week 0. These receptor sequences come from a human donor with alopecia areata.

Remarks on this clone: This sample also contains other DNA sequences that code for the same CDR3. This rearrangement joins TRBV13 to TRBJ1-5; D is unclear. The V end was cut by 2 bases, the J end by 4 bases, with 3 bases between. In germline, CDR1 is PRHDT, CDR2 FYEKMQ (reference sequence). The CDR3 has 12 residues. CDR3 DNA sequence: TGTGCCAGCAGCTTAAGAAATCAGCCCCAGCATTTT. It specifies CASSLRNQPQHF.

This clone was seen only a few times. DNA for the CDR3: TGTGCCAGCAGCTTGAGCGGGGCAGACAATGAGCAGTTCTTC. This encodes CASSLSGADNEQFF. The V call is TRBV7-9, the J call TRBJ2-1; 7 nucleotides match TRBD2. J was trimmed by 5 bases and V by 3 bases; bases with no gene match: 4. Germline V gives CDR1 SEHNR, CDR2 FQNEAQ (reference sequence). CDR3 length: 14 residues.

J is TRBJ2-5 and V is TRBV7-9, with TRBD2 matching over 11 bases. After removal of 0 bases from V and 1 base from J, the junction contained 10 bases not matched to a gene. Germline assignment: CDR1 SEHNR and CDR2 FQNEAQ (reference sequence). This CDR3 comprises 19 residues. Written as DNA, the CDR3 is TGTGCCAGCAGCTTAGCGTTACTAGCGGGGGACACAATCCAAGAGACCCAGTACTTC. Protein: CASSLALLAGDTIQETQYF.

This clone was seen more than once but under ten times. The chain joins TRBV9 to TRBJ2-2, with D unclear. CDR3 length: 13 amino acids. Germline V gene data show CDR1 as SGDLS and CDR2 as YYNGEE. V gave up 0 bases and J gave up 6 bases, with 6 bases separating them. CDR3 amino acids: CASSVDWAGELFF. CDR3 DNA sequence: TGTGCCAGCAGCGTAGACTGGGCCGGGGAGCTGTTTTTT.

CDR3 DNA: TGTGCCTGGAGTGAGGGACAGTTAATCCCCAACTATGGCTACACCTTC. Translating gives CAWSEGQLIPNYGYTF. V and J are TRBV30 and TRBJ1-2; 7 bases are a match to TRBD1. Germline loops: CDR1 GTSNPN, CDR2 SVGIG (reference sequence). After removal of 1 base from V and 2 bases from J, the junction contained 10 bases not matched to a gene. The CDR3 is 16 residues long.

The chain recombines TRBV25-1 with TRBJ2-7; 7 bases agree with TRBD1. From germline, CDR1 is MGHDK and CDR2 SYGVNS. CDR3 length: 14 residues. The J segment lost 0 bases and the V segment lost 7 bases, leaving 6 bases of the junction unmatched. The CDR3 is CASTTGTASYEQYF. CDR3 nucleotides: TGTGCCAGCACTACCGGGACAGCCTCCTACGAGCAGTACTTC.

This CDR3 is CASSLGRGAGANVLTF. The CDR3 nucleotides are TGTGCCAGCAGCTTAGGTCGAGGGGCTGGGGCCAACGTCCTGACTTTC. The J gene is TRBJ2-6, the V gene TRBV13; D is tentatively TRBD1 or TRBD2 (5 bases each). The V end was cut by 0 bases, the J end by 2 bases, with 8 bases between. The CDR3 consists of 16 residues. Per germline, CDR1 PRHDT and CDR2 FYEKMQ (reference sequence). Full variable domain (missing parts from reference TRBV13 and TRBJ2-6): AAGVIQSPRHLIKEKRETATLKCYPIPRHDTVYWYQQGPGQDPQFLISFYEKMQSDKGSIPDRFSAQQFSDYHSELNMSSLELGDSALYFCASSLGRGAGANVLTFGAGSRLTVL.

This chain connects TRBV25-1 to TRBJ2-2; no definite D call. Germline CDR1 reads MGHDK; CDR2 reads SYGVNS. V was clipped by 6 bases and J by 6 bases, with 11 bases between them. The CDR3 loop spans 13 amino acids. The CDR3 reads CASSKHLAGELFF. CDR3 sequence (DNA): TGTGCCAGCAGCAAGCATCTGGCCGGGGAGCTGTTTTTT.

The CDR3 loop reads CASSFPTGEALETQYF. CDR3 bases: TGTGCCAGCAGCTTCCCGACAGGGGAAGCTTTGGAGACCCAGTACTTC. The chain recombines TRBV13 with TRBJ2-5; 8 bases align to TRBD1. The CDR3 is 16 amino acids. Germline V lookup: CDR1 PRHDT, CDR2 FYEKMQ (reference sequence). V dropped 3 bases and J dropped 5; count of bases not matched to a gene: 11.

This CDR3 reads CASSPGQGAGEKLFF. In DNA, the CDR3 is TGCGCCAGCAGCCCCGGGCAGGGGGCTGGGGAAAAACTGTTTTTT. The rearrangement uses TRBV5-1 and TRBJ1-4, with TRBD1 matching 8 bases. Per germline, CDR1 SGHRS and CDR2 YFSETQ. After removal of 4 bases from V and 8 bases from J, the junction contained 10 bases not matched to a gene. The CDR3 loop spans 15 amino acids.

This clone was counted a few times. V is TRBV5-1 and J is TRBJ2-7; D possibly corresponds to TRBD1 (5 bases). Germline assignment: CDR1 SGHRS and CDR2 YFSETQ. The V gene lost 1 base and the J gene lost 3 bases, with 11 bases spanning the gap. The CDR3 is 14 amino acids. CDR3 bases: TGCGCCAGCAGCTTGTCGGCAGGGAACTACGAGCAGTACTTC. This gives the protein CASSLSAGNYEQYF.

Concerning this clone: The same CDR3 also results from other DNA sequences found in this sample. The chain employs TRBV5-1 and TRBJ2-7; D uncertain. Germline V gives CDR1 SGHRS, CDR2 YFSETQ. V was pared by 0 bases and J by 3 bases, with 7 bases between. The CDR3 consists of 13 residues. The CDR3 DNA follows: TGCGCCAGCAGCTTGGCGTCAGACTACGAGCAGTACTTC. The encoded protein is CASSLASDYEQYF.

The table lists this clone with a count of one. V usage is TRBV7-9 and J usage is TRBJ2-5, with D uncertain. This CDR3 is 15 amino acids long. Germline CDR1 SEHNR, CDR2 FQNEAQ (reference sequence). V dropped 5 bases and J dropped 4 bases, with 17 bases sitting between them. As DNA, the CDR3 is TGTGCCAGCAGCCTCCCGGACCTTAGGCGAGAGACCCAGTACTTC. Its translation: CASSLPDLRRETQYF.

The chain recombines TRBV11-2 with TRBJ2-1; D is uncertain. Germline values: CDR1 SGHAT, CDR2 FQNNGV. V was cut by 6 bases and J by 5 bases, with 8 bases left in between. The CDR3 extends over 12 amino acids. The CDR3 loop is CASSSTHNEQFF. The CDR3 DNA is TGTGCCAGCAGTTCCACCCACAATGAGCAGTTCTTC.

The chain employs TRBV12-5 and TRBJ2-7; tentatively, D is TRBD2 (7 bases). The CDR3 totals 17 residues. With 0 bases removed from V and 2 bases from J, the gap between germline ends came to 17 bases. Germline V gene lookup returns CDR1 LGHNT and CDR2 FRNRAP. CDR3 protein: CASGLVKGGVYPYEQYF. As DNA, the CDR3 is TGTGCTAGTGGTTTGGTTAAGGGGGGGGTTTACCCCTACGAGCAGTACTTC. Full variable domain (outside the CDR3, taken from reference TRBV12-5 and TRBJ2-7): DARVTQTPRHKVTEMGQEVTMRCQPILGHNTVFWYRQTMMQGLELLAYFRNRAPLDDSGMPKDRFSAEMPDATLATLKIQPSEPRDSAVYFCASGLVKGGVYPYEQYFGPGTRLTVT.

In regard to this clone: One end of the junction varies from germline; a read error may be responsible. The rearrangement joins TRBV11-2 to TRBJ1-1; D might be TRBD1 (5 bases). Per germline, CDR1 SGHAT and CDR2 FQNNGV. The CDR3 spans 11 residues. The CDR3 coding sequence is TGTGCCAGCAGCCCCGGGACTGGAGCTTTCTTT. It yields the protein CASSPGTGAFF.

The CDR3 DNA is TGTGCCAGCAGTGTGCGGACTAGCGGGGGGGCGTTTTTGGAGACCCAGTACTTC. Its translation is CASSVRTSGGAFLETQYF. The V and J genes are TRBV2 and TRBJ2-5; 15 bases fit TRBD2. The J segment lost 5 bases and the V segment lost 4 bases, leaving 11 bases of the junction unmatched. The CDR3 extends over 18 amino acids. CDR1 is SNHLY, CDR2 FYNNEI, per germline.

This clone was recorded only once. This chain uses TRBV29-1 with TRBJ1-3; 7 nucleotides match TRBD1. J was trimmed by 2 bases and V by 3 bases; bases with no gene match: 4. Germline V gene lookup returns CDR1 SQVTM and CDR2 ANQGSEA. The CDR3 runs 14 residues. The CDR3 region has the DNA TGCAGCGTTGAGGGGGACAGTCCTGGAAACACCATATATTTT. As protein: CSVEGDSPGNTIYF.

The rearrangement joins TRBV5-1 to TRBJ1-2; D ambiguous. This CDR3 is 15 amino acids long. CDR1 is SGHRS, CDR2 YFSETQ, per germline. Trimming took 9 bases from V and 9 from J, leaving 27 bases between them. In nucleotides, the CDR3 is TGCGCCACCCTGGTCACTACCACCCGTTCTGTACGCTACACCTTC. It yields the protein CATLVTTTRSVRYTF.

The J gene is TRBJ1-1, the V gene TRBV7-9; 9 bases line up with TRBD1. The CDR3 covers 13 residues. With V trimmed by 5 bases and J by 5 bases, 3 bases remained unmatched. Germline V CDR1 and CDR2: SEHNR, FQNEAQ (reference sequence). CDR3: CASSQGTGTEAFF. The CDR3 nucleotides read TGTGCCAGCAGCCAAGGGACAGGGACTGAAGCTTTCTTT.

The gene calls are TRBV6-5 and TRBJ1-5, with D perhaps TRBD1 (5 bases). CDR1 MNHEY and CDR2 SVGAGI come from the germline V gene. The CDR3 sequence is 15 residues long. With 0 bases removed from V and 10 bases from J, the gap between germline ends came to 16 bases. In DNA, the CDR3 is TGTGCCAGCAGTTACTCCACGGGCGGAGGGACCCCCCAGCATTTT. Protein: CASSYSTGGGTPQHF.

J is TRBJ1-1 and V is TRBV13, with D possibly matching TRBD1 (5 bases). CDR1 is PRHDT, CDR2 FYEKMQ, per germline (reference sequence). Deletions cut 5 bases from V and 1 base from J, with 11 bases between. This CDR3 spans 14 amino acids. CDR3 DNA sequence: TGTGCCAGCAGCCTAAGGGGCCAGAACACTGAAGCTTTCTTT. It translates to CASSLRGQNTEAFF.

The chain carries TRBV27 and TRBJ1-2; 8 nucleotides line up with TRBD1. CDR3 size: 14 residues. Trimming at V came to 5 bases and at J to 7 bases, leaving 9 bases not matched to a gene. The germline CDR1 and CDR2 sequences are MNHEY and SMNVEV (reference sequence). CDR3 in amino acids: CASSLQGGGAGYTF. CDR3 nucleotides: TGTGCCAGCAGTCTACAGGGGGGAGGTGCTGGCTACACCTTC.

The chain combines TRBV19 with TRBJ1-5; D unclear. V lost 7 bases to trimming and J lost 0 bases, with 4 bases between them. This CDR3 region has 12 residues. Germline CDR1 and CDR2: LNHDA and SQIVND (reference sequence). CDR3 sequence reads: CASTHSNQPQHF. CDR3 nucleotides: TGTGCCAGTACCCATAGCAATCAGCCCCAGCATTTT.

This clone was recorded a few times. The V and J genes are TRBV29-1 and TRBJ1-2; D may be TRBD1 (5 bases). The CDR3 consists of 16 residues. The V and J ends lost 0 bases and 2 bases respectively, with 16 bases between them. CDR1 and CDR2 from the germline V gene are SQVTM and ANQGSEA. The CDR3 DNA reads TGCAGCGTTGAAGATCCCCGGGGGGGTCTCAACTATGGCTACACCTTC. It specifies CSVEDPRGGLNYGYTF.

CDR3 bases: TGTGCCAGCAGCCCCACGGGGGGATCGCAAGAGACCCAGTACTTC. Its protein product is CASSPTGGSQETQYF. The chain has TRBV7-9 and TRBJ2-5; TRBD2 matches at 7 bases. Germline V gene sequence: CDR1 SEHNR, CDR2 FQNEAQ (reference sequence). The CDR3 extends over 15 amino acids. Trimming cost V 5 bases and J 2 bases; bases outside gene matches: 8.

The chain recombines TRBV6-5 with TRBJ2-5, with a weak D call TRBD1 (6 bases). Germline CDR1 and CDR2: MNHEY and SVGAGI. V gave up 2 bases and J gave up 5 bases, with 6 bases separating them. The CDR3 extends over 12 amino acids. CDR3 sequence reads: CASSYRGETQYF. The CDR3 DNA reads as TGTGCCAGCAGTTACAGGGGGGAGACCCAGTACTTC.

This clone was observed a single time. This chain uses TRBV5-6 with TRBJ2-2, with D unclear. From germline, CDR1 is SGHDT and CDR2 YYEEEE. Trimming cost V 0 bases and J 4 bases, with 13 bases left between them. This CDR3 has 16 residues. In nucleotides, the CDR3 is TGTGCCAGCAGCTTGGGGACCCGGGTTGCCACCGGGGAGCTGTTTTTT. Its translation: CASSLGTRVATGELFF.

This chain links TRBV7-9 with TRBJ1-1, with D maybe TRBD1 (5 bases). This CDR3 is built from 14 residues. In germline, CDR1 is SEHNR, CDR2 FQNEAQ (reference sequence). The V and J ends lost 5 bases and 2 bases respectively, with 12 bases between them. The CDR3 region is CASSRPGGNTEAFF. The DNA of the CDR3 is TGTGCCAGCAGCCGCCCCGGGGGAAACACTGAAGCTTTCTTT.

This sequence joins TRBV29-1 and TRBJ2-7, with 8 bases lining up with TRBD2. J was trimmed by 1 base and V by 4 bases; bases with no gene match: 9. CDR3 size: 15 residues. Germline-derived CDR1 and CDR2 are SQVTM and ANQGSEA. DNA of the CDR3: TGCAGCGTTGCCGGGACCGAGCGGGGGTCCTACGAGCAGTACTTC. Protein product: CSVAGTERGSYEQYF.

This clone was seen more than once but under ten times. The gene calls are TRBV27 and TRBJ1-4; 7 bases agree with TRBD1. V lost 5 bases to trimming and J lost 7 bases; unmatched junction nucleotides: 10. The CDR3 spans 15 residues. Per germline, CDR1 MNHEY and CDR2 SMNVEV (reference sequence). CDR3 in DNA: TGTGCCAGCAGTCCGACGACAGGGCTAGGTGAAAAACTGTTTTTT. Amino acids: CASSPTTGLGEKLFF.

Only one count was recorded for this clone. V is TRBV4-1 and J is TRBJ2-3; 8 nucleotides align to TRBD1. J lost 0 bases, V lost 2 bases, and 4 bases had no gene match. Per the germline V gene, CDR1 is MGHRA and CDR2 is YSYEKL. This CDR3 comprises 16 residues. CDR3 amino acids: CASSQTGTGSTDTQYF. The CDR3 DNA follows: TGCGCCAGCAGCCAAACCGGGACAGGCAGCACAGATACGCAGTATTTT.